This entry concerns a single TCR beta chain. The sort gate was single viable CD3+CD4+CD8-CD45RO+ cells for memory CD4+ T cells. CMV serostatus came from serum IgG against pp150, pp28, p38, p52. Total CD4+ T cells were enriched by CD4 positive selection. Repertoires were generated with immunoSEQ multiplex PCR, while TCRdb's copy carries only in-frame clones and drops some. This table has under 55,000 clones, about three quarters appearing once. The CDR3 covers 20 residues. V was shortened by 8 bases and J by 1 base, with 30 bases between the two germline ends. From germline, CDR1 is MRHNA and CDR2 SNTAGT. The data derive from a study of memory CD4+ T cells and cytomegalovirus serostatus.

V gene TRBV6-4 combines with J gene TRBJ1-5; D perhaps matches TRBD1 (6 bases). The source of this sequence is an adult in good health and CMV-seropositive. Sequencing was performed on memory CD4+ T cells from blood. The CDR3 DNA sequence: TGTGCCAGCCCCGATTGCTGGCCAGGGGCGCCGAAGATCAGCAATCAGCCCCAGCATTTT. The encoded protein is CASPDCWPGAPKISNQPQHF.